The 6 T cell receptor beta chains below come from one sample, sequenced in a study of CD4 T cells in relation to SARS-CoV-2 and coronaviruses. Sequencing used immunoSEQ multiplex PCR; TCRdb keeps in-frame clones, though not all of them. The sample consists of about 68,000 clones, 93% of them appearing once. The unexposed donors gave CD4+ T cells in about 2010-2019, prior to COVID-19. Sequenced: naive CD4+ T cells from PBMCs. Subset reported: naive CD4+ T cells isolated by negative enrichment. These receptors were collected from a human donor in good health.

V usage is TRBV6-1 and J usage is TRBJ1-3; tentative D call: TRBD1 (6 bases). Germline-derived CDR1 and CDR2 are MNHNS and SASEGT. V was trimmed by 4 bases and J by 4 bases, leaving 20 bases between them. This CDR3 is 17 amino acids long. CDR3 in amino acids: CASSVFIWRGTGNTIYF. The DNA of the CDR3 is TGTGCCAGCAGTGTGTTTATATGGAGGGGGACCGGAAACACCATATATTTT.

The V and J genes are TRBV5-1 and TRBJ1-2; TRBD1 is a possible D gene (6 bases). Trimming shortened V by 4 bases and J by 3 bases, and 10 bases separated the two germline ends. Germline loops: CDR1 SGHRS, CDR2 YFSETQ. CDR3 size: 13 residues. The DNA for the CDR3 is TGCGCCAGCAGCGAACAGGGCGACTATGGCTACACCTTC. The encoded protein is CASSEQGDYGYTF.

CDR3 residues: CASSLAGRQDGWAPLHF. CDR3 nucleotides: TGTGCCAGCAGCTTGGCGGGCAGACAGGATGGATGGGCACCCCTCCACTTT. The rearrangement joins TRBV5-4 to TRBJ1-6; D perhaps matches TRBD1 (6 bases). With 0 bases removed from V and 11 bases from J, the gap between germline ends came to 21 bases. The CDR3 extends over 17 amino acids. Germline values: CDR1 SGHNT, CDR2 YYREEE (reference sequence).

This sequence joins TRBV4-2 and TRBJ2-7; D is perhaps TRBD1 or TRBD2 (5 bases each). The CDR3 has 16 amino acids. Germline CDR1 is LGHNA and CDR2 is YNFKEQ. Trimming removed 6 bases at V and 0 bases at J, with 18 bases between. The CDR3 sequence: CASSRKVGTDSYEQYF. CDR3 DNA sequence: TGTGCCAGCAGTCGCAAGGTAGGGACGGACTCCTACGAGCAGTACTTC.

The chain recombines TRBV3-1 (or the pseudogene TRBV3-2) with TRBJ2-5; a weak D match, TRBD1 (5 bases). Per the germline V gene, CDR1 is LGHDT and CDR2 is YNNKEL (reference sequence). The germline V and J ends were trimmed by 4 bases and 5 bases, with 8 bases remaining between them. This CDR3 region has 12 residues. The CDR3 protein is CASSPAGETQYF. The CDR3 coding sequence is TGTGCCAGCAGCCCCGCAGGGGAGACCCAGTACTTC.

The V call is TRBV7-2, the J call TRBJ2-2, with D perhaps TRBD1 or TRBD2 (5 bases each). Deletions cut 4 bases from V and 3 bases from J, with 21 bases between. The length of the CDR3 is 18 residues. Germline V gene lookup returns CDR1 SGHTA and CDR2 FQGNSA. CDR3 sequence: CASSSTPGALRDTGELFF. The CDR3, as DNA: TGTGCCAGCAGCTCCACCCCCGGGGCCCTTAGGGACACCGGGGAGCTGTTTTTT.